The clone carrying this T cell receptor (beta chain) has just a few counts. Its antigen remains unknown. This CDR3 has 12 amino acids. With 8 bases clipped from V and 5 bases from J, the junction kept 6 bases outside the gene matches. CDR1 is SQVTM and CDR2 is ANQGSEA in the germline V gene. This entry belongs to a study of T cells after yellow fever vaccination. A single record per CDR3 protein comes from TCRdb applying MiXCR to the 5' RACE reads. The repertoire holds 150,000 to 200,000 distinct CDR3 sequences, with approximately 6.2% as singletons. Broader study findings: Clones from primary vaccination mostly reappeared after the booster (around 97% CD4, roughly 87% CD8).

The rearrangement joins TRBV29-1 to TRBJ2-1; the match to TRBD2 covers 7 bases. This material consisted of CD4+ T cells sorted from PBMCs, taken on the day of the first yellow fever vaccination. The origin of this receptor is a man aged 18 to 30 who received the YFV17D yellow fever vaccine. CDR3 nucleotides: TGCAGCTCTGGGGGGGGAGACAATGAGCAGTTCTTC. This gives the protein CSSGGGDNEQFF.